This T cell receptor beta chain was sequenced in a study of blood T cells in healthy people across ages. The use of a sample-barcoded 5' primer and a J-beta primer mix characterized a second PCR of roughly 6 to 11 cycles. TCRdb re-analysed the 5' RACE reads in MiXCR, keeping a single row per CDR3 protein. The table lists 600,000 to 800,000 distinct CDR3 sequences, around 20% of them singletons. Trimming stripped 6 bases from V and 7 bases from J, with 16 bases between. The CDR3 runs 13 residues. Per germline, CDR1 DFQATT and CDR2 SNEGSKA (reference sequence). This clonotype occurred a few times. The clonotype originates from a man in his sixties or seventies in good health. The chain uses TRBV20-1 and TRBJ2-4; no clear D gene. Input material: blood. Written as DNA, the CDR3 is TGCAGTGCCCTTTTCTGGGAAAGGAACATTCAGTACTTC. Protein: CSALFWERNIQYF.